A selection of T cell receptor beta chains follows, all from one sample in a study of blood T cell repertoires in COVID-19. TCRdb's copy holds only in-frame clones and misses some; the assay was immunoSEQ multiplex PCR. The sample lists roughly 80,000 clones, about 86% occurring once. Sequencing was done on a sample of peripheral blood. Every receptor here comes from a man older than 75 in a cohort sampled during active COVID-19. Each CDR3 is given with its conserved first and last residue. A D gene is named only where the DNA matches it firmly. The listing skips clone size in some rows; elsewhere it reads once, few, many or a size class.

V gene	clone size	J gene	D gene	CDR3 DNA	CDR3 protein
TRBV27	-	TRBJ1-2	TRBD1	TGTGCCAGCAAAAGCCAAGGGACAGACTATGGCTACACCTTC	CASKSQGTDYGYTF
TRBV4-1	few	TRBJ1-4	TRBD1	TGCGCCAGCAGCCTGGAGGTGGTAGACAGGGGGACTGGTTTGGCTAATGAAAAACTGTTTTTT	CASSLEVVDRGTGLANEKLFF
TRBV27	-	TRBJ1-5	-	TGTGCCAGCAGTTGGACAGCCGAAGGGCAGCCCCAGCATTTT	CASSWTAEGQPQHF
TRBV6-5	-	TRBJ2-4	TRBD2	TGTGCCAGCAGTCGGAGCGGGGAGGCCAAAAACATTCAGTACTTC	CASSRSGEAKNIQYF
TRBV21-1	-	TRBJ1-6	-	TGTGCCAGCAGCCGGGACAGGGGAGATTCACCCCTCCACTTT	CASSRDRGDSPLHF
TRBV20-1	once	TRBJ1-1	-	TGCAGTGCTAGCGTGCGCACTGAAGCTTTCTTT	CSASVRTEAFF
TRBV19	-	TRBJ1-6	TRBD1	TGTGCCAGTAGCCGAGGGGGCGACGGTTCACCCCTCCACTTT	CASSRGGDGSPLHF
TRBV7-9	-	TRBJ1-5	-	TGTGCCAGCAGTAAAGACCCCGGGGTTGGCAATCAGCCCCAGCATTTT	CASSKDPGVGNQPQHF
TRBV4-1	-	TRBJ1-1	TRBD1	TGCGCCAGCAGCCAAATCTTAGGGGGCGGACAACTGAACACTGAAGCTTTCTTT	CASSQILGGGQLNTEAFF
TRBV18	-	TRBJ1-1	-	TGTGCCAGCTCTCCGGCAGGGAACACTGAAGCTTTCTTT	CASSPAGNTEAFF
TRBV29-1	-	TRBJ1-3	-	TGCAGCGTAGAATCAGGGTCTGGAAACACCATATATTTT	CSVESGSGNTIYF
TRBV9	-	TRBJ1-4	-	TGTGCCAGCAGCGTAGATCAGGGGTTTAATGAAAAACTGTTTTTT	CASSVDQGFNEKLFF
TRBV7-6	-	TRBJ1-5	TRBD1	TGTGCCAGCAGCATAGGACAGGGGAATCAGCCCCAGCATTTT	CASSIGQGNQPQHF
TRBV5-4	-	TRBJ1-1	TRBD1	TGTGCCAGCACAATAAACAGGGGGTTGAACACTGAAGCTTTCTTT	CASTINRGLNTEAFF
TRBV29-1	-	TRBJ2-5	TRBD2	TGCAGCGCCGGGACTAGCGGGGGCGGAGGGACCCAGTACTTC	CSAGTSGGGGTQYF
TRBV12-3/TRBV12-4	-	TRBJ1-2	-	TGTGCCAGCAGTCAGGCCCGGGGGGGCTACACCTTC	CASSQARGGYTF
TRBV6-2/TRBV6-3	-	TRBJ2-5	-	TGTGCCAGCAGCTATGGACAAACCTACCAAGAGACCCAGTACTTC	CASSYGQTYQETQYF
TRBV10-3	many	TRBJ1-1	-	TGTGCCATCAGTGAGTTTGACATGAACACTGAAGCTTTCTTT	CAISEFDMNTEAFF
TRBV7-2	-	TRBJ2-7	TRBD2	TGTGCCAGCAGCCGCGCCGGGACTAGCGGGGGTCACTACGAGCAGTACTTC	CASSRAGTSGGHYEQYF
TRBV24-1	-	TRBJ1-2	-	TGTGCCACCAGTGATGCCCAGGGTAGTGCCTATGGCTACACCTTC	CATSDAQGSAYGYTF
TRBV3-1/TRBV3-2	few	TRBJ1-5	-	TGTGCCAGCAACGAACTGACAGGCTATAGCAATCAGCCCCAGCATTTT	CASNELTGYSNQPQHF
TRBV29-1	-	TRBJ2-1	TRBD2	TGCAGCGTTGAAAAGGGTGGGACTAGCGGGGGGGCGAAGTTCTTC	CSVEKGGTSGGAKFF
TRBV4-3	-	TRBJ2-1	-	TGCGCCAGCAGCCAAGATCTTACAGTCTACAATGAGCAGTTCTTC	CASSQDLTVYNEQFF